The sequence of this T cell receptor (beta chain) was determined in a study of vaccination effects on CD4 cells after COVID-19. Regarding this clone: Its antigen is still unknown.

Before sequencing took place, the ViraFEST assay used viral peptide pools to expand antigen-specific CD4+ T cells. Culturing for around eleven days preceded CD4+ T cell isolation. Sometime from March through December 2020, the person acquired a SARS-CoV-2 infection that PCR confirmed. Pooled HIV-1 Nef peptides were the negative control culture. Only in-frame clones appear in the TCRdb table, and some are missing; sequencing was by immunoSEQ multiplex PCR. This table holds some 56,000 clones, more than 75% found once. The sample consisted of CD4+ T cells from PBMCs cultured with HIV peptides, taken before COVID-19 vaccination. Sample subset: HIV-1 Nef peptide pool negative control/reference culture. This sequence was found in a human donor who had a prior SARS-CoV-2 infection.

CDR3 bases: TGTGCCAGCAGCTTGCGTTCAGATACGCAGTATTTT. This translates into CASSLRSDTQYF. This chain joins TRBV7-2 and TRBJ2-3; D gene uncertain. With 3 bases removed from V and 4 bases from J, the gap between germline ends came to 5 bases. This CDR3 region has 12 residues. Germline V gene lookup returns CDR1 SGHTA and CDR2 FQGNSA.